This TCR beta chain stems from a study of shared T cell receptors in the human thymus. CDR1 and CDR2 from the germline V gene are SGHDT and YYEEEE. After removal of 4 bases from V and 4 bases from J, the junction contained 17 bases not matched to a gene. The CDR3 covers 19 residues. Here immunoSEQ multiplex PCR was the method, and the copy in TCRdb shows in-frame clones only, minus some. The repertoire includes roughly 710,000 clones, roughly 85% of them detected once, and over 0.008% sits in the top ten. A further study also used this sample, focusing on human thymus T cells. That paper states: Healthy Finnish infants undergoing corrective surgery for congenital heart defects provided the donor material.

This TCR derives from a girl under three years old with a congenital heart defect. The V and J genes are TRBV5-6 and TRBJ1-1, with 12 bases lining up with TRBD1. The sequenced material came from thymocytes. The CDR3 here is CASSPPGAGQGARGTEAFF. The CDR3, as DNA: TGTGCCAGCAGCCCCCCGGGTGCGGGACAGGGGGCCCGGGGCACTGAAGCTTTCTTT. The whole variable domain, filled in from reference TRBV5-6 and TRBJ1-1, reads DAGVTQSPTHLIKTRGQQVTLRCSPKSGHDTVSWYQQALGQGPQFIFQYYEEEERQRGNFPDRFSGHQFPNYSSELNVNALLLGDSALYLCASSPPGAGQGARGTEAFFGQGTRLTVV.